These T cell receptor beta chains were read from a single sample in a study of early T cells in non-severe SARS-CoV-2 infection. TCRdb itself ran the 5' RACE reads through MiXCR, one entry per CDR3 protein. The sample lists roughly 99,000 distinct CDR3 sequences; 11% were seen once. Sequenced: whole blood. These TCRs come from an adult who was a healthcare worker with PCR-confirmed SARS-CoV-2 infection or an uninfected control (not recorded which). The CDR3 runs from the conserved cysteine through the conserved F or W. The D gene is left open where the match is weak. A row's size may be missing; if present it is once, few, many or a size class.

V	D	J	size	CDR3	DNA
TRBV4-1	-	TRBJ2-1	-	CASSQGTGRVSSYNEQFF	TGCGCCAGCAGCCAAGGTACTGGGCGGGTAAGCTCCTACAATGAGCAGTTCTTC
TRBV28	-	TRBJ2-1	-	CASSSVTNEQFF	TGTGCCAGCAGTTCCGTGACTAATGAGCAGTTCTTC
TRBV18	-	TRBJ1-3	many	CASSPREDTIYF	TGTGCCAGCTCACCTAGGGAGGACACCATATATTTT
TRBV27	-	TRBJ2-7	many	CASSLSGGTHEQYF	TGTGCCAGCAGTTTATCGGGGGGTACCCACGAGCAGTACTTC
TRBV9	-	TRBJ1-1	few	CASSADDGTEAFF	TGTGCCAGCAGCGCGGACGATGGGACTGAAGCTTTCTTT
TRBV5-4	-	TRBJ2-5	-	CASSPSSGPGGETQYF	TGTGCCAGCAGCCCGTCTAGCGGCCCAGGGGGTGAGACCCAGTACTTC
TRBV6-5	-	TRBJ1-5	-	CASSSLRQAASQPQHF	TGTGCCAGCAGTTCACTCCGACAGGCCGCCAGTCAGCCCCAGCATTTT
TRBV20-1	-	TRBJ2-3	-	CRVSGGSPTDTQYF	TGCAGGGTTAGCGGAGGGTCCCCCACAGATACGCAGTATTTT
TRBV11-3	TRBD1	TRBJ2-2	many	CASSLGQGVGELFF	TGTGCCAGCAGCTTGGGACAGGGGGTCGGGGAGCTGTTTTTT
TRBV12-3/TRBV12-4	-	TRBJ1-2	once	CASSRGQFRGYTF	TGTGCCAGCAGTCGAGGACAATTTAGGGGCTACACCTTC
TRBV28	-	TRBJ2-3	many	CASSFGRITDTQYF	TGTGCCAGCAGTTTTGGTCGGATCACAGATACGCAGTATTTT
TRBV6-2/TRBV6-3	-	TRBJ1-5	-	CTSSLPGPQHF	TGTACCAGCAGCCTACCGGGGCCCCAGCATTTT
TRBV7-2	TRBD1	TRBJ2-3	-	CASSHRDSIGSTLRTDTQYF	TGTGCCAGCAGCCACCGGGACAGTATAGGTAGCACCCTCCGCACAGATACGCAGTATTTT
TRBV19	TRBD1	TRBJ2-6	few	CATDRGTGANVLTF	TGTGCCACTGACAGGGGAACTGGGGCCAACGTCCTGACTTTC
TRBV28	-	TRBJ2-6	many	CASSLKVTGANVLTF	TGTGCCAGCAGTTTGAAGGTTACTGGGGCCAACGTCCTGACTTTC
TRBV19	-	TRBJ2-5	few	CASSIGEPVRRETQYF	TGTGCCAGTAGTATAGGAGAGCCTGTGAGGAGAGAGACCCAGTACTTC
TRBV7-8	-	TRBJ2-3	many	CASSLVAPGTTDTQYF	TGTGCCAGCAGCTTAGTGGCTCCGGGAACCACAGATACGCAGTATTTT
TRBV7-9	-	TRBJ1-5	-	CASSLPGLQPQHF	TGTGCCAGCAGCTTACCCGGACTCCAGCCCCAGCATTTT
TRBV5-1	TRBD1	TRBJ2-7	few	CASSPGTGMGEQYF	TGCGCCAGCAGCCCCGGGACAGGGATGGGAGAGCAGTACTTC
TRBV4-1	TRBD2	TRBJ2-1	few	CASSQGGGRYNEQFF	TGCGCCAGCAGCCAAGGGGGCGGGAGATACAATGAGCAGTTCTTC
TRBV6-2/TRBV6-3	-	TRBJ2-2	many	CASSIRDWGTGELFF	TGTGCCAGCAGCATCCGGGACTGGGGGACCGGGGAGCTGTTTTTT
TRBV4-1	-	TRBJ1-5	-	CASSQGPQSNQPQHF	TGCGCCAGCAGCCAAGGGCCACAGAGCAATCAGCCCCAGCATTTT
TRBV11-2	TRBD1	TRBJ2-1	-	CASRTGGGSNEQFF	TGTGCCAGCAGAACAGGGGGCGGTTCGAATGAGCAGTTCTTC
TRBV13	-	TRBJ1-6	many	CASSLNRMSNSPLHF	TGTGCCAGCAGCCTGAACCGAATGTCCAATTCACCCCTCCACTTT
TRBV29-1	-	TRBJ2-5	-	CSVGAGGKETQYF	TGCAGCGTTGGGGCAGGGGGGAAAGAGACCCAGTACTTC
TRBV12-3/TRBV12-4	-	TRBJ2-3	many	CASSGGYREDTQYF	TGTGCCAGCAGTGGGGGGTACCGTGAGGATACGCAGTATTTT
TRBV5-1	-	TRBJ2-3	few	CASSGDGLRDTQYF	TGCGCCAGCAGCGGGGACGGGCTTCGAGATACGCAGTATTTT
TRBV7-9	-	TRBJ2-1	many	CASSLFGGMGEQFF	TGTGCCAGCAGCCTCTTCGGCGGGATGGGTGAGCAGTTCTTC
TRBV6-2/TRBV6-3	-	TRBJ2-2	many	CASSLTDTGELFF	TGTGCCAGCAGTTTGACAGACACCGGGGAGCTGTTTTTT
TRBV20-1	TRBD1	TRBJ2-7	-	CSANSWDRGAEQYF	TGCAGTGCTAATTCCTGGGACAGGGGGGCCGAGCAGTACTTC
TRBV11-3	-	TRBJ2-3	few	CASSFQGDTQYF	TGTGCCAGCAGCTTTCAGGGGGATACGCAGTATTTT
TRBV9	TRBD2	TRBJ2-1	many	CASSGGGLAVNEQFF	TGTGCCAGCAGCGGAGGGGGACTAGCGGTCAATGAGCAGTTCTTC
TRBV30	-	TRBJ2-1	-	CACNPGWGAANEQFF	TGTGCCTGCAACCCGGGATGGGGCGCGGCTAATGAGCAGTTCTTC
TRBV12-3/TRBV12-4	-	TRBJ1-4	-	CASSPRGGPNEKLFF	TGTGCCAGCAGCCCTCGTGGGGGGCCTAATGAAAAACTGTTTTTT
TRBV5-4	TRBD1	TRBJ2-5	-	CASTTPGTVETQYF	TGTGCCAGCACCACTCCCGGGACAGTTGAGACCCAGTACTTC
TRBV2	-	TRBJ1-1	-	CASSGASEAFF	TGTGCCAGCAGTGGGGCCAGCGAAGCTTTCTTT
TRBV5-4	TRBD1	TRBJ2-2	-	CASRDRFANTGELFF	TGTGCCAGCAGGGACAGGTTCGCGAACACCGGGGAGCTGTTTTTT
TRBV10-3	TRBD1	TRBJ1-2	many	CAISESTGTGNGYTF	TGTGCCATCAGTGAATCTACCGGGACAGGGAATGGCTACACCTTC
TRBV29-1	-	TRBJ2-3	many	CSVAPTDTQYF	TGCAGCGTCGCCCCCACAGATACGCAGTATTTT
TRBV5-5	-	TRBJ1-3	many	CASSLGVWADGNTIYF	TGTGCCAGCAGCCTGGGTGTCTGGGCAGATGGAAACACCATATATTTT
TRBV11-2	-	TRBJ1-4	-	CASSSLDEKLFF	TGTGCCAGCAGCTCCCTCGACGAAAAACTGTTTTTT
TRBV18	-	TRBJ2-2	-	CASSPPTNTGELFF	TGTGCCAGCTCACCGCCCACGAACACCGGGGAGCTGTTTTTT
TRBV4-2	-	TRBJ2-7	medium-sized	CASSQNEGGGIHF	TGTGCCAGCAGCCAAAACGAGGGCGGCGGGATCCACTTC
TRBV28	TRBD2	TRBJ2-7	many	CASRVTSGREQYF	TGTGCCAGCAGAGTCACTAGCGGTCGCGAGCAGTACTTC
TRBV14	-	TRBJ2-5	few	CASSQEEGSFQETQYF	TGTGCCAGCAGCCAAGAGGAGGGGTCATTCCAAGAGACCCAGTACTTC
TRBV2	-	TRBJ1-6	-	CASSVQGSYNSPLHF	TGTGCCAGCAGTGTACAGGGTTCCTATAATTCACCCCTCCACTTT
TRBV28	-	TRBJ2-3	-	CASSFATDTQYF	TGTGCCAGCAGTTTTGCCACAGATACGCAGTATTTT
TRBV20-1	TRBD1	TRBJ1-1	few	CSARKDRDTEAFF	TGCAGTGCAAGAAAGGACAGGGACACTGAAGCTTTCTTT